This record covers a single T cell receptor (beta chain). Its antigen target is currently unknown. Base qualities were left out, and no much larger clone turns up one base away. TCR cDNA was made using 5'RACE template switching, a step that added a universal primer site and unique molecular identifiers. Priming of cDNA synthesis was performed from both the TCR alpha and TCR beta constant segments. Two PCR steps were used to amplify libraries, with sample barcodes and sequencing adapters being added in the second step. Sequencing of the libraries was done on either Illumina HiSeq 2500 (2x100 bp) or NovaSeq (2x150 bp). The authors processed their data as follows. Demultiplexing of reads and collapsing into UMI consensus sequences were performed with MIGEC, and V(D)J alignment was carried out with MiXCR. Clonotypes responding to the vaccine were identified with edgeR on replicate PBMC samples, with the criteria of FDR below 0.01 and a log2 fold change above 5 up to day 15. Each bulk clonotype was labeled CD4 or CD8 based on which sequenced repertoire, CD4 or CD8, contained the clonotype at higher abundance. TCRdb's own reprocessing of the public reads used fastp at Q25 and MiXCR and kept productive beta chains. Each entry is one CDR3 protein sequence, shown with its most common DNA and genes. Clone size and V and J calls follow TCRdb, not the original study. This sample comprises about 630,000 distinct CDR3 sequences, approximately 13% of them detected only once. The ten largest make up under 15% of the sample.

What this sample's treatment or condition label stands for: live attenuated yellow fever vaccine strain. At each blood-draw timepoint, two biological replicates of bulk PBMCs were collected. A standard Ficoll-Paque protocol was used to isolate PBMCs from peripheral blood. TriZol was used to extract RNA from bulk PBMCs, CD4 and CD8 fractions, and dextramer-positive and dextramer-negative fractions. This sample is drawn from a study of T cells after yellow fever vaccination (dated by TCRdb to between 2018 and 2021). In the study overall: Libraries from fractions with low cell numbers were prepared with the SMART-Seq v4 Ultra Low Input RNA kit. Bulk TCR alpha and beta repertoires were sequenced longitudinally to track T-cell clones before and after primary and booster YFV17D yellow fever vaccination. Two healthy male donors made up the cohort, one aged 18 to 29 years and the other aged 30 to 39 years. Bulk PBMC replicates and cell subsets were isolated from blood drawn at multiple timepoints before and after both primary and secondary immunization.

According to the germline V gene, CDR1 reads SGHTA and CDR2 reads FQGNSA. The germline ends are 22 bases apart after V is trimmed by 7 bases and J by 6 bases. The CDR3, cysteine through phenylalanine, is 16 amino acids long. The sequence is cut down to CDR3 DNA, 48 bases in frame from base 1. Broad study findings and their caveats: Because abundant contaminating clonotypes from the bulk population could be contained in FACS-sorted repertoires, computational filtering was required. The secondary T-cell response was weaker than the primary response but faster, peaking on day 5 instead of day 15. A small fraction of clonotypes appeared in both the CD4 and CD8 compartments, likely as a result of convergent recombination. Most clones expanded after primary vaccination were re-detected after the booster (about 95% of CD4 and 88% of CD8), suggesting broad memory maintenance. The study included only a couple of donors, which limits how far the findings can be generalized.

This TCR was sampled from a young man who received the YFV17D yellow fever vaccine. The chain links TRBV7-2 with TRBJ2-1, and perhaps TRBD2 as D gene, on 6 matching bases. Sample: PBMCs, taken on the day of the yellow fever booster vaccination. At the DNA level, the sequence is TGTGCCAGCAACACCGCGCCTTGGACTACTGGCAATGAGCAGTTCTTC. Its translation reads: CASNTAPWTTGNEQFF. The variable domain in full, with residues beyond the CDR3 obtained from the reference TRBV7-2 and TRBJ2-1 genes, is GAGVSQSPSNKVTEKGKDVELRCDPISGHTALYWYRQSLGQGLEFLIYFQGNSAPDKSGLPSDRFSAERTGGSVSTLTIQRTQQEDSAVYLCASNTAPWTTGNEQFFGPGTRLTVL.